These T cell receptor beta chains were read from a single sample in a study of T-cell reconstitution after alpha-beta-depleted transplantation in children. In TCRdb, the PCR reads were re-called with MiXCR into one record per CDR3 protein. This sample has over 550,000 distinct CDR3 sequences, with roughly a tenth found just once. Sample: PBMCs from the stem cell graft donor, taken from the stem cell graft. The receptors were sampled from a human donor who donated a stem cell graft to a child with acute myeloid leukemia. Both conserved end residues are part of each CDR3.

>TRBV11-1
CATRTRDTGELFF
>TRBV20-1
CSARRTGGSRGYTF
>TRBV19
CASSIGTNQPQHF
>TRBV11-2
CASSLGDRGLQETQYF
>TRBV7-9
CASSPSLGSALNNEQFF
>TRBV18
CASSPPSRTNTEAFF
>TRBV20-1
CSARARSGATYNEQFF
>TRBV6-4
CASSAVGSYNEQFF
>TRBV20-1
CSARDRDRTDTQYF
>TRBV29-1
CSVKKGTSGRENEQFF
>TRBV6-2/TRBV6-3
CASSYALGELFF
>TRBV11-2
CASSPNPPPSTDTQYF
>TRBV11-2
CASSWTSGEYNEQFF
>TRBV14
CASSNGINQPQHF
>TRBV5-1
CASSLDAAFGGNEQFF
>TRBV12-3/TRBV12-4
CASKTGYEQYF
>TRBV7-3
CASSSGQGSGYTF
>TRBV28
CASNRIGLAGVTGELFF
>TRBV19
CASSPRGDSPLHF
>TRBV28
CASSLPNPDRAWGAFF
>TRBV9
CASSVLSGRASDEQYF
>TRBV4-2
CASSQGGLAGELWSRPYEQYF
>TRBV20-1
CSAGLGTDDTGELFF